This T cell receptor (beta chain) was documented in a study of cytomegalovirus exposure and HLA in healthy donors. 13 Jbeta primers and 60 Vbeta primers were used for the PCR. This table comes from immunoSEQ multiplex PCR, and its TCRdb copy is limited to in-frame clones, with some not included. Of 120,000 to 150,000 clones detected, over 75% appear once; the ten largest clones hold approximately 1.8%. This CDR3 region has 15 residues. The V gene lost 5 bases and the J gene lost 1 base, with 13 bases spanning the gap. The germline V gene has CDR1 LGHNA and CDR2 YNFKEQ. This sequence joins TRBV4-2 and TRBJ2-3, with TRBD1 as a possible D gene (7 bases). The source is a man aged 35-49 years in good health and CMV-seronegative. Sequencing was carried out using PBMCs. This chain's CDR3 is CASSSRGVGTDTQYF. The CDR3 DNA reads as TGTGCCAGCAGCAGCAGGGGGGTAGGCACAGATACGCAGTATTTT.